This TCR beta chain was identified in a study of regulatory T cells in long-lasting Graves disease. The study, taken as a whole, reports: Persistent disease preferred TRBV28, TRBJ1-2 and TRBJ2-5; new disease, TRBV20-1 and TRBJ2-1.

As for time point: persistent/refractory GD, antithyroid drugs over 5 years with positive TRAb. PBMC RNA served as the TCR library source. Diagnosing Graves' disease relied on the American Thyroid Association guidelines. Peripheral blood, approximately 9 milliliters per patient, was collected in EDTA tubes. Construction of the TCR beta libraries employed iRepertoire HTBI primers in conjunction with Arm-PCR of CDR3 regions. One entry per CDR3 protein, called by TCRdb with MiXCR from the multiplex PCR reads. The sample gives 430,000 or so distinct CDR3 sequences, under 25% of which show up once; 14% is in the top ten. A note on this clonotype: Its antigen is as yet unknown.

The V gene lost 1 base and the J gene lost 1 base, with 7 bases spanning the gap. Germline V gene sequence: CDR1 SEHNR, CDR2 FQNEAQ (reference sequence). The CDR3 is 15 amino acids. The sample consisted of peripheral blood mononuclear cells (PBMCs), taken when the disease was refractory, from a patient treated with antithyroid drugs. The clonotype comes from a female donor with Graves disease. The V and J genes are TRBV7-9 and TRBJ2-2; D unclear. CDR3 protein: CASSLGQLNTGELFF. DNA of the CDR3: TGTGCCAGCAGCTTAGGCCAGCTGAACACCGGGGAGCTGTTTTTT.